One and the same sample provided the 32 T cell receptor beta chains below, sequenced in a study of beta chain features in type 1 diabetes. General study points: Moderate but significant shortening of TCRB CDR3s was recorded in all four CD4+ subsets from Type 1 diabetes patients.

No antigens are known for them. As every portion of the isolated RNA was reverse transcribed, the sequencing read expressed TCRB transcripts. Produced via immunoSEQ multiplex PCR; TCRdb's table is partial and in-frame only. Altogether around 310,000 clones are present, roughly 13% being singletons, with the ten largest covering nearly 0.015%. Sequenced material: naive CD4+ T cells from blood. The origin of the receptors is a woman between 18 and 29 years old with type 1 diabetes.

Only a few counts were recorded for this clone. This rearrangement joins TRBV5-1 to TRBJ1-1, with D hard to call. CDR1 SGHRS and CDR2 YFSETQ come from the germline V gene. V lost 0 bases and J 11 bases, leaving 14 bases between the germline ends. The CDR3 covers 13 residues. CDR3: CASSLELPREAFF. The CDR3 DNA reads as TGCGCCAGCAGCTTGGAATTACCCCGGGAGGCTTTCTTT.

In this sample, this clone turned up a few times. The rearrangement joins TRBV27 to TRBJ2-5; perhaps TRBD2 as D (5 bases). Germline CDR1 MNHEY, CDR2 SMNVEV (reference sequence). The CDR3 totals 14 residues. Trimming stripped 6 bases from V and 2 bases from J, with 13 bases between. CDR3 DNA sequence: TGTGCCAGCAGGAGACAATCGGGGCAAGAGACCCAGTACTTC. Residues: CASRRQSGQETQYF.

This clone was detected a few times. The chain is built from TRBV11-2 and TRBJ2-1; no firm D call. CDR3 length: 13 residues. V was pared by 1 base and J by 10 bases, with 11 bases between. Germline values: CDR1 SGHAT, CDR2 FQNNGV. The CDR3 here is CASSLAPGFEQFF. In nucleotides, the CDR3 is TGTGCCAGCAGCTTAGCGCCGGGTTTCGAGCAGTTCTTC.

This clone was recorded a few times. In nucleotides, the CDR3 is TGTGCCTGGAGCGGACAGGCAGGGACTGAAGCTTTCTTT. Encoded protein: CAWSGQAGTEAFF. The genes are TRBV30 and TRBJ1-1; 7 bases are shared with TRBD1. After removal of 3 bases from V and 5 bases from J, the junction contained 6 bases not matched to a gene. The germline V gene has CDR1 GTSNPN and CDR2 SVGIG (reference sequence). This CDR3 has 13 residues.

CDR3 coding DNA: TGTGCCAGCAGCTCTCGGGGCGAGCAGTACTTC. Translated: CASSSRGEQYF. V gene TRBV7-2 combines with J gene TRBJ2-7, with a possible D match to TRBD2 (5 bases). In germline, CDR1 is SGHTA, CDR2 FQGNSA. The V gene lost 4 bases and the J gene lost 6 bases, with 7 bases spanning the gap. The CDR3 runs to 11 residues.

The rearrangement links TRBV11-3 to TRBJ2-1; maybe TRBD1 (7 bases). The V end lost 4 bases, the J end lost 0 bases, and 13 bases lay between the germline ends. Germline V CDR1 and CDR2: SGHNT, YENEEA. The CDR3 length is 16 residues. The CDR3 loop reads CASSSGGQSSYNEQFF. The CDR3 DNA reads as TGTGCCAGCAGCTCCGGGGGACAGAGCTCCTACAATGAGCAGTTCTTC. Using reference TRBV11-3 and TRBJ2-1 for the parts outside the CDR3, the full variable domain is EAGVVQSPRYKIIEKKQPVAFWCNPISGHNTLYWYLQNLGQGPELLIRYENEEAVDDSQLPKDRFSAERLKGVDSTLKIQPAELGDSAVYLCASSSGGQSSYNEQFFGPGTRLTVL.

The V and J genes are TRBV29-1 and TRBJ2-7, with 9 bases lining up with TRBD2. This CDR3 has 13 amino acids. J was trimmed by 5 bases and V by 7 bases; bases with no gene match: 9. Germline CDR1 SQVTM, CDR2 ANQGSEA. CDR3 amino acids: CSAQREEAHEQYF. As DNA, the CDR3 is TGCAGCGCCCAGCGGGAGGAAGCCCACGAGCAGTACTTC.

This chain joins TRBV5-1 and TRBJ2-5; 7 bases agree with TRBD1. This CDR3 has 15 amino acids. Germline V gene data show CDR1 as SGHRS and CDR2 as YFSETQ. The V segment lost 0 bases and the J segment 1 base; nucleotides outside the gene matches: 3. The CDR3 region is CASSLGTGAQETQYF. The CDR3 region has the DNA TGCGCCAGCAGCTTGGGTACAGGGGCCCAAGAGACCCAGTACTTC. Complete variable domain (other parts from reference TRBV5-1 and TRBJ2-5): KAGVTQTPRYLIKTRGQQVTLSCSPISGHRSVSWYQQTPGQGLQFLFEYFSETQRNKGNFPGRFSGRQFSNSRSEMNVSTLELGDSALYLCASSLGTGAQETQYFGPGTRLLVL.

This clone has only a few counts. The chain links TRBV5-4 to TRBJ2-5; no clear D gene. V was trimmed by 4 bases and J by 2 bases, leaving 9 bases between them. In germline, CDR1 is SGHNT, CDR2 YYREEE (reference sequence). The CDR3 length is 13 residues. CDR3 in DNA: TGTGCCAGCAGCGCCCAGGTGCAAGAGACCCAGTACTTC. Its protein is CASSAQVQETQYF.

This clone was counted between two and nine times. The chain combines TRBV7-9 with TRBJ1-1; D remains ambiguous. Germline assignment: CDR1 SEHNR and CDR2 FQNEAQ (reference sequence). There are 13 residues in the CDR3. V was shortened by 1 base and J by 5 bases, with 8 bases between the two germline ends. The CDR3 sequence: CASSLDPRTEAFF. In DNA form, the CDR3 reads TGTGCCAGCAGCTTAGATCCGAGGACTGAAGCTTTCTTT.

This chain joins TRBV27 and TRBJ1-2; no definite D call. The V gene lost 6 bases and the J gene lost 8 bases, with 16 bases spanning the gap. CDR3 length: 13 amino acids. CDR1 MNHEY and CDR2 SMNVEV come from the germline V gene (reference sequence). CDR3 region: CASRSPGREGYTF. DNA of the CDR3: TGTGCCAGCAGATCCCCGGGGAGAGAGGGCTACACCTTC.

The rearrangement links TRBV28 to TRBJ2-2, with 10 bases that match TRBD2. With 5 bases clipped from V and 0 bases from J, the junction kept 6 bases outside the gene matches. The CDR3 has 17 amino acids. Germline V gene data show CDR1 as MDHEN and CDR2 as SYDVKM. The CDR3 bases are TGTGCCAGCAGTCCCCTAGCGGGAGCCCCGAACACCGGGGAGCTGTTTTTT. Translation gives CASSPLAGAPNTGELFF. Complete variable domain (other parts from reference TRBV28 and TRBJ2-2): DVKVTQSSRYLVKRTGEKVFLECVQDMDHENMFWYRQDPGLGLRLIYFSYDVKMKEKGDIPEGYSVSREKKERFSLILESASTNQTSMYLCASSPLAGAPNTGELFFGEGSRLTVL.

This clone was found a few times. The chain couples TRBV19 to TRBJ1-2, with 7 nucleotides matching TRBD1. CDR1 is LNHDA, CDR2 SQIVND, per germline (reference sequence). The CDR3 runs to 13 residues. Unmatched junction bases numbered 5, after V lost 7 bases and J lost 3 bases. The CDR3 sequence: CASTYRGDYGYTF. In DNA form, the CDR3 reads TGTGCCAGTACCTACAGGGGTGACTATGGCTACACCTTC.

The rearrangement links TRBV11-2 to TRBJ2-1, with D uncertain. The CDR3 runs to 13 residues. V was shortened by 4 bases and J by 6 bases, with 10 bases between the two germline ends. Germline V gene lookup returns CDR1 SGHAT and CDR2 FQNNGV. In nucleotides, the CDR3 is TGTGCCAGCAGCTCGTCCTACAGCAATGAGCAGTTCTTC. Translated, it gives CASSSSYSNEQFF.

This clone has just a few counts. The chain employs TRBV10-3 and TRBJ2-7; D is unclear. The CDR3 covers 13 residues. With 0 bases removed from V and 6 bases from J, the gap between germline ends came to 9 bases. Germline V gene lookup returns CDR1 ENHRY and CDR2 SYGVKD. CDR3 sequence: CAISESGVLEQYV. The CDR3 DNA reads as TGTGCCATCAGTGAGTCAGGAGTTCTCGAGCAGTACGTC.

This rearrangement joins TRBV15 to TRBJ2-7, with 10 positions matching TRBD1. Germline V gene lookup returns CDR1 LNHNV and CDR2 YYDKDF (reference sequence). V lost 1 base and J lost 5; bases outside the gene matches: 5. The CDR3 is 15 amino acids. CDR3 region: CATSRVGTGDDEQYF. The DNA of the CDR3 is TGTGCCACCAGCAGAGTTGGGACAGGGGACGACGAGCAGTACTTC.

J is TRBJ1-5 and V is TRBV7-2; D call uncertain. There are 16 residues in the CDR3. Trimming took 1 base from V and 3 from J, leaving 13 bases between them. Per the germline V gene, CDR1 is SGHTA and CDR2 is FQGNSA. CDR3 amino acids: CASSLGRRHYNQPQHF. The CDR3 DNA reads TGTGCCAGCAGCTTAGGACGCCGGCACTACAATCAGCCCCAGCATTTT.

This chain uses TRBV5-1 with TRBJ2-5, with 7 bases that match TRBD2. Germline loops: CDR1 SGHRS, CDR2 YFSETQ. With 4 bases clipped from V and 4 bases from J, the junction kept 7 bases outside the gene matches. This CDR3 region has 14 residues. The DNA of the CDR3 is TGCGCCAGCAGCACTGCTAGCGGTACAGAGACCCAGTACTTC. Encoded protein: CASSTASGTETQYF.

CDR3: CASSLGLAGGSKNIQYF. As DNA, the CDR3 is TGTGCCAGCAGCTTAGGACTAGCGGGAGGGTCCAAAAACATTCAGTACTTC. J is TRBJ2-4 and V is TRBV11-2; 14 positions agree with TRBD2. CDR3 length: 17 amino acids. V lost 1 base, J lost 2 bases, and 1 base stayed unmatched. Per germline, CDR1 SGHAT and CDR2 FQNNGV.

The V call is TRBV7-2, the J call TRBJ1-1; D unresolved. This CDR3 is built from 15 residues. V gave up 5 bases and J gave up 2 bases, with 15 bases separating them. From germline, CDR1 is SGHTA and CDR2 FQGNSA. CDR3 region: CASSPRGQANTEAFF. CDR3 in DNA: TGTGCCAGCAGCCCCCGAGGGCAGGCCAACACTGAAGCTTTCTTT.

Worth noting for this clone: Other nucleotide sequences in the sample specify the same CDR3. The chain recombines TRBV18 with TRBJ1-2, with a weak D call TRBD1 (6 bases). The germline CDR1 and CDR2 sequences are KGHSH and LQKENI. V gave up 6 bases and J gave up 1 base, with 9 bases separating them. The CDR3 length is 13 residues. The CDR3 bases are TGTGCCAGCTCCCCGGACAGTAACTATGGCTACACCTTC. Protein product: CASSPDSNYGYTF.

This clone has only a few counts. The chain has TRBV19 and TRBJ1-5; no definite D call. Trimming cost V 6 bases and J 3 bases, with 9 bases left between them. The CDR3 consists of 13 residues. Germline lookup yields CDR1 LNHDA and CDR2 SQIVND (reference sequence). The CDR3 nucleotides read TGTGCCAGTAGGTCAGGATTCAATCAGCCCCAGCATTTT. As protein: CASRSGFNQPQHF. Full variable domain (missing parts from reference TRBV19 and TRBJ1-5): DGGITQSPKYLFRKEGQNVTLSCEQNLNHDAMYWYRQDPGQGLRLIYYSQIVNDFQKGDIAEGYSVSREKKESFPLTVTSAQKNPTAFYLCASRSGFNQPQHFGDGTRLSIL.

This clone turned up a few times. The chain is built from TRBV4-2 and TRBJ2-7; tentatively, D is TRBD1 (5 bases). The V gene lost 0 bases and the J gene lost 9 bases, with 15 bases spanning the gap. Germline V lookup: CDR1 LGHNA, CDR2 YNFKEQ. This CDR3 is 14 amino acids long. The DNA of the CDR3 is TGTGCCAGCAGCCAAGAAGGGGTACTTATCCCGCAGTACTTC. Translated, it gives CASSQEGVLIPQYF.

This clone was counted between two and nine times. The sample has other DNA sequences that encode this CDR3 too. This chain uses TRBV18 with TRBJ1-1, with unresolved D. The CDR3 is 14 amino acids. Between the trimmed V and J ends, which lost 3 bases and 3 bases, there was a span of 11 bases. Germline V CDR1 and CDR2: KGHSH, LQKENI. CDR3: CASSPRAGDTEAFF. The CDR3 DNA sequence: TGTGCCAGCTCACCGCGGGCGGGTGACACTGAAGCTTTCTTT. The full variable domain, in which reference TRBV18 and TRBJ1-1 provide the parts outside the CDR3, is NAGVMQNPRHLVRRRGQEARLRCSPMKGHSHVYWYRQLPEEGLKFMVYLQKENIIDESGMPKERFSAEFPKEGPSILRIQQVVRGDSAAYFCASSPRAGDTEAFFGQGTRLTVV.

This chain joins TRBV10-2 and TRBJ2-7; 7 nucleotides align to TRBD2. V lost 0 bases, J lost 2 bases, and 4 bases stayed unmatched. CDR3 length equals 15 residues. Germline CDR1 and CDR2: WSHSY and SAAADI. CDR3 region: CASSESVGRPYEQYF. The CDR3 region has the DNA TGCGCCAGCAGTGAGTCTGTCGGGAGGCCCTACGAGCAGTACTTC.

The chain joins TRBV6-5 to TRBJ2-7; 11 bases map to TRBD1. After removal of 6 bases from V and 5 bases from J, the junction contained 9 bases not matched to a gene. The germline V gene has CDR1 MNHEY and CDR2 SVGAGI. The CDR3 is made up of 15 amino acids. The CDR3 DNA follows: TGTGCCAGCAGACCCGGGACAGGGGGTGTGCACGAGCAGTACGTC. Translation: CASRPGTGGVHEQYV.

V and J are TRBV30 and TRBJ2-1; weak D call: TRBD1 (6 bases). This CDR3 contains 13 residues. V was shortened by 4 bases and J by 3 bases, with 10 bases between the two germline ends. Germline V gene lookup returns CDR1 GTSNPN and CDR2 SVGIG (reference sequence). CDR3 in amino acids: CAWTTGFYNEQFF. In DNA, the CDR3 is TGTGCCTGGACTACAGGGTTCTACAATGAGCAGTTCTTC.

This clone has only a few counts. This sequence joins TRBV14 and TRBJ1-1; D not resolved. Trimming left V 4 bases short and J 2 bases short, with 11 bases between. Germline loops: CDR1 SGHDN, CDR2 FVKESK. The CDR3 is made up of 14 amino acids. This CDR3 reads CASSPWGVNTEAFF. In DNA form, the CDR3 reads TGTGCCAGCAGCCCCTGGGGAGTAAACACTGAAGCTTTCTTT.

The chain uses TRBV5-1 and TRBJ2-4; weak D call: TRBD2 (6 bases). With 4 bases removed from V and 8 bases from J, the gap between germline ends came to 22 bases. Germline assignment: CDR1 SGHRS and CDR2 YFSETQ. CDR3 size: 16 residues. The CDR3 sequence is CASSKFAGTLRDIQYF. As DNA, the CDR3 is TGCGCCAGCAGCAAGTTTGCGGGGACCCTCAGGGACATTCAGTACTTC.

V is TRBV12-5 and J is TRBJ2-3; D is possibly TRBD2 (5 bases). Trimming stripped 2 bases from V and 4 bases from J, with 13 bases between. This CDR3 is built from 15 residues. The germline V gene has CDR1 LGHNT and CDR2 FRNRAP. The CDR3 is CASGLSTILADTQYF. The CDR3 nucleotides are TGTGCTAGTGGTTTGTCGACTATCCTCGCAGATACGCAGTATTTT. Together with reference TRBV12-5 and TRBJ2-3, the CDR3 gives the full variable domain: DARVTQTPRHKVTEMGQEVTMRCQPILGHNTVFWYRQTMMQGLELLAYFRNRAPLDDSGMPKDRFSAEMPDATLATLKIQPSEPRDSAVYFCASGLSTILADTQYFGPGTRLTVL.

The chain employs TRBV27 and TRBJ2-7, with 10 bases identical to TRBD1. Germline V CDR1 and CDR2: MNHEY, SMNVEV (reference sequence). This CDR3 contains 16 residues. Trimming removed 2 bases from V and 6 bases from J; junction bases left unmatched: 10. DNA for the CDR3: TGTGCCAGCAGTTTAAAGCCGGGACAGGGGCTTCGCGAGCAGTACGTC. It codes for CASSLKPGQGLREQYV.

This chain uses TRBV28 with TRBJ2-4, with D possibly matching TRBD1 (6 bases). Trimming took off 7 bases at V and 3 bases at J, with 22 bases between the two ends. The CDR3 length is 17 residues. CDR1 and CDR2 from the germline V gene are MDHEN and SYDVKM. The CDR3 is CASKEQGEGRGKNIQYF. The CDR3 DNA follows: TGTGCCAGCAAAGAACAGGGCGAGGGACGCGGCAAAAACATTCAGTACTTC.